The clone carrying this T cell receptor beta chain has ten or more counts. Those who participated ranged in age from roughly 18 to 95 years and resided in 24 US areas. Clinical history reported by participants formed the basis on which cohorts were assigned. Recovered status in Cohort 3 required two negative PCRs, clearance, or symptom resolution. The CDR3 contains 13 residues. CDR1 is MNHEY, CDR2 SMNVEV, per germline (reference sequence). The V and J ends lost 3 bases and 11 bases, in that order; junction bases with no gene match: 7. The assay was immunoSEQ multiplex PCR, and TCRdb's table has in-frame clones only and misses some. The data contain around 290,000 clones, about nine tenths of them singletons. This sample was taken from a study of blood T cell repertoires in COVID-19. Whole-study context: Spain, Italy and the United States supplied samples that represented acute and convalescent COVID-19.

The rearrangement joins TRBV27 to TRBJ1-1; 9 bases fit TRBD1. This TCR derives from a young woman who had recovered from COVID-19. The sequenced sample consisted of PBMCs or T cells enriched from blood (not recorded which). The CDR3 protein is CASSFITGGKAFF. In DNA form, the CDR3 reads TGTGCCAGCAGTTTTATTACAGGGGGCAAGGCTTTCTTT.